The 13 T cell receptor beta chains reported below all come from one sample, sequenced in a study of T cell responses to AZD1222 COVID-19 vaccine. Clones were read by immunoSEQ multiplex PCR, and TCRdb kept only the in-frame ones, dropping some. The repertoire holds approximately 120,000 clones, with over 90% as singletons. The source was peripheral blood, collected on day 0 of AZD1222 vaccination. These receptors all come from an adult in good health.

The rearrangement links TRBV6-1 to TRBJ1-2; a weak D match, TRBD1 (6 bases). CDR1 is MNHNS and CDR2 is SASEGT in the germline V gene. CDR3 size: 17 residues. V was cut by 2 bases and J by 4 bases, with 20 bases left in between. The CDR3 DNA sequence: TGTGCCAGCAGTGAAAGGTCGGGGGGCCAAAGGGGCTATGGCTACACCTTC. This codes for CASSERSGGQRGYGYTF.

The chain links TRBV12-3 or TRBV12-4 to TRBJ1-1; D call uncertain. The CDR3 spans 11 residues. Trimming removed 3 bases from V and 10 bases from J, with 9 bases in between. CDR3 DNA sequence: TGTGCCAGCAGTTTGGAGACGGTAGCTTTCTTT. This encodes CASSLETVAFF.

The V and J genes are TRBV5-1 and TRBJ1-2, with D uncertain. V was cut by 4 bases and J by 4 bases, with 11 bases left in between. This CDR3 has 13 residues. Per the germline V gene, CDR1 is SGHRS and CDR2 is YFSETQ. The CDR3 DNA follows: TGCGCCAGCAGCCCCGGCAACTCCTATGGCTACACCTTC. Translated, it gives CASSPGNSYGYTF.

This clone was recorded once. The chain couples TRBV5-6 to TRBJ2-1; 9 bases align to TRBD2. Germline loops: CDR1 SGHDT, CDR2 YYEEEE. The V segment lost 0 bases and the J segment 2 bases; nucleotides outside the gene matches: 3. The CDR3 extends over 16 amino acids. The chain's CDR3 is CASSLAGGGAYNEQFF. In DNA form, the CDR3 reads TGTGCCAGCAGCTTGGCTGGCGGGGGGGCCTACAATGAGCAGTTCTTC.

In its sample, this clone was seen once. The chain couples TRBV30 to TRBJ1-5; maybe TRBD1 (5 bases). Germline CDR1 GTSNPN, CDR2 SVGIG (reference sequence). This CDR3 region has 14 residues. Trimming took off 4 bases at V and 5 bases at J, with 15 bases between the two ends. The CDR3, as DNA: TGTGCCTGGATATCATGCAGGGAGCATCAGCCCCAGCATTTT. As protein: CAWISCREHQPQHF.

This chain uses TRBV19 with TRBJ2-1; TRBD1 matches at 11 bases. The V gene's germline CDR1 is LNHDA and CDR2 SQIVND (reference sequence). The ends lost 2 bases at V and 3 bases at J; junction bases unmatched: 6. CDR3 size: 17 residues. The CDR3 reads CASSIRGQGDIYNEQFF. In nucleotides, the CDR3 is TGTGCCAGTAGTATAAGGGGACAGGGGGATATCTACAATGAGCAGTTCTTC. Drawing the rest from reference TRBV19 and TRBJ2-1, the complete variable domain is DGGITQSPKYLFRKEGQNVTLSCEQNLNHDAMYWYRQDPGQGLRLIYYSQIVNDFQKGDIAEGYSVSREKKESFPLTVTSAQKNPTAFYLCASSIRGQGDIYNEQFFGPGTRLTVL.

The CDR3 protein is CASSARKSYEQYF. Written as DNA, the CDR3 is TGTGCCAGCAGCGCCAGGAAATCCTACGAGCAGTACTTC. The chain is built from TRBV9 and TRBJ2-7, with D unresolved. Germline V CDR1 and CDR2: SGDLS, YYNGEE. The CDR3 extends over 13 amino acids. V was pared by 3 bases and J by 1 base, with 8 bases between.

V and J are TRBV4-2 and TRBJ2-1; 14 bases map to TRBD2. This CDR3 contains 16 residues. The germline CDR1 and CDR2 sequences are LGHNA and YNFKEQ. J gave up 4 bases and V 4 bases, and 3 bases lay outside the gene matches. CDR3 sequence: CASSPGLAGAYNEQFF. The CDR3 region has the DNA TGTGCCAGCAGCCCGGGACTAGCGGGGGCTTACAATGAGCAGTTCTTC.

The chain joins TRBV4-2 to TRBJ2-7; the D gene is possibly TRBD2 (6 bases). Trimming shortened V by 1 base and J by 5 bases, and 15 bases separated the two germline ends. CDR1 is LGHNA, CDR2 YNFKEQ, per germline. There are 15 residues in the CDR3. CDR3 nucleotide sequence: TGTGCCAGCAGCCAAGTCTTGGGGACGGGGGACGAGCAGTACTTC. Translated: CASSQVLGTGDEQYF.

The CDR3 bases are TGTGCCAGCGCGGGGGGGAGTAGCTCCTACAATGAGCAGTTCTTC. Translating it yields CASAGGSSSYNEQFF. This chain links TRBV2 with TRBJ2-1; 9 bases line up with TRBD2. After removal of 8 bases from V and 0 bases from J, the junction contained 5 bases not matched to a gene. This CDR3 is 15 amino acids long. Germline CDR1 reads SNHLY; CDR2 reads FYNNEI.

V gene TRBV7-9 combines with J gene TRBJ1-4; D may be TRBD1 (6 bases). Germline V gives CDR1 SEHNR, CDR2 FQNEAQ (reference sequence). V gave up 7 bases and J gave up 0 bases, with 12 bases separating them. This CDR3 has 15 amino acids. DNA for the CDR3: TGTGCCAGCAAGCGGGGGCCCGCAACTAATGAAAAACTGTTTTTT. Amino acid sequence: CASKRGPATNEKLFF.

V and J are TRBV5-1 and TRBJ2-1; TRBD1 might be the D (6 bases). This CDR3 is 15 amino acids long. The V end was cut by 4 bases, the J end by 5 bases, with 16 bases between. From germline, CDR1 is SGHRS and CDR2 YFSETQ. The CDR3 protein is CASSTLGALNNEQFF. CDR3 DNA sequence: TGCGCCAGCAGCACTCTGGGGGCCCTTAACAATGAGCAGTTCTTC.

This chain joins TRBV20-1 and TRBJ1-5; 8 bases fit TRBD1. Germline CDR1 and CDR2: DFQATT and SNEGSKA (reference sequence). This CDR3 contains 14 residues. Trimming removed 3 bases from V and 2 bases from J; junction bases left unmatched: 3. The CDR3 sequence: CSASGDRRNQPQHF. The CDR3 DNA reads as TGCAGTGCTAGTGGGGACAGGCGCAATCAGCCCCAGCATTTT.